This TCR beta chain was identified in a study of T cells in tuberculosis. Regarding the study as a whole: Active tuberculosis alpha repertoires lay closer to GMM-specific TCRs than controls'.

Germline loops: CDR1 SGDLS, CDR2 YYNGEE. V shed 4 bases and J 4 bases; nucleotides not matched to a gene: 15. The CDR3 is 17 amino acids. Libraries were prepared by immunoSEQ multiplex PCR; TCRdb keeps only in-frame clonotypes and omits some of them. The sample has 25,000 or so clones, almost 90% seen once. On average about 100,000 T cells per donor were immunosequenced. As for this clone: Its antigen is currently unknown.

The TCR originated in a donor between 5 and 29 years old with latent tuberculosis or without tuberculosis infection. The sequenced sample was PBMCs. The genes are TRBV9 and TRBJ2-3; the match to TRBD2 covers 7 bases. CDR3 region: CASSPPRSSGRSDTQYF. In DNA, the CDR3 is TGTGCCAGCAGCCCCCCCAGGTCTAGCGGAAGGTCAGATACGCAGTATTTT.